This entry features one T cell receptor beta chain sequence. Its antigen is as yet unknown. This sample was included in a study of breast tumors, draining lymph nodes, adjacent tissues. Study-level points and caveats: Tumor T cell lymph node origin was a supported hypothesis, not proven. Compared with basal-like, luminal-like tumors shared significantly more repertoire with nontumor tissue. Tumor TCR diversity was below lymph nodes but above nontumor tissue. Findings are consistent with lymph node origin and intratumoral expansion of most tumor T cells.

Trimming at V came to 2 bases and at J to 3 bases, leaving 7 bases not matched to a gene. This CDR3 comprises 16 residues. The germline V gene has CDR1 LNHDA and CDR2 SQIVND (reference sequence). The lymph nodes were axillary draining lymph nodes from breast cancer patients. TCRdb analysed the multiplex PCR reads with MiXCR anew, one entry per CDR3 protein. This sample has around 130,000 distinct CDR3 sequences; around 21% occur once, and the top ten carry roughly 2%. The origin of this receptor is a female donor with breast cancer. Some clones in this sample may be carry-over from other donors' samples. The chain joins TRBV19 to TRBJ1-5, with TRBD1 matching over 7 bases. The specimen was axillary lymph node tissue. The CDR3: CASSIQPGTVNQPQHF. The CDR3 DNA follows: TGTGCCAGTAGTATACAGCCTGGGACAGTCAATCAGCCCCAGCATTTT.